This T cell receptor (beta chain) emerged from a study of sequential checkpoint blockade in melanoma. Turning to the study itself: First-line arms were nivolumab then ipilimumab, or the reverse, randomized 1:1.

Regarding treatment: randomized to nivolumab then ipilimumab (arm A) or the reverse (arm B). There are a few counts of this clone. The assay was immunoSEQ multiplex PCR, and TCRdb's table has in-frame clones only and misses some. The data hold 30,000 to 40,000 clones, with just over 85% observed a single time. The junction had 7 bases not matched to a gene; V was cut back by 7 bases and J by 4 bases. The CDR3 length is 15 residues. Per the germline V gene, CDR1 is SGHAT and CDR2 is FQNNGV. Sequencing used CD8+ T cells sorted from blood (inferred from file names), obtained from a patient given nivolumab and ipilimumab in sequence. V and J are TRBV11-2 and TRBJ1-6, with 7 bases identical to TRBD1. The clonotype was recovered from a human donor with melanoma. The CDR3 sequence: CASTGTEFYNSPLHF. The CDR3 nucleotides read TGTGCCAGCACCGGGACAGAGTTTTATAATTCACCCCTCCACTTT. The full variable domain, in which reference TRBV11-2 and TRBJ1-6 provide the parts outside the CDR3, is EAGVAQSPRYKIIEKRQSVAFWCNPISGHATLYWYQQILGQGPKLLIQFQNNGVVDDSQLPKDRFSAERLKGVDSTLKIQPAKLEDSAVYLCASTGTEFYNSPLHFGNGTRLTVT.